These 27 T cell receptor beta chains were all obtained from the same sample, sequenced in a study of CD8 T cells in ankylosing spondylitis (dated by TCRdb to about 2017). The method was 5' RACE. Instrument on record: Illumina HiSeq 2500. TCRdb took the public reads, trimmed them with fastp at Q25, ran MiXCR for clone calling and kept in-frame beta chains. Each record represents a unique CDR3 protein, reported with the most common genes and DNA among its rows. The sample table shows hundreds of thousands of distinct CDR3 sequences, and 7% to 10% are seen once. Approximately 5% of the sample is in the top ten clones. Material for sequencing was blood, either unsorted or a sorted T cell fraction (not recorded which). The receptors were gathered from a female donor with ankylosing spondylitis or in good health (not recorded which).

This clonotype was seen a handful of times. This chain uses TRBV11-1 with TRBJ1-2; 9 nucleotides line up with TRBD1. Unmatched junction bases numbered 16, after V lost 3 bases and J lost 5 bases. The V gene's germline CDR1 is SGHAT and CDR2 FQDESV (reference sequence). CDR3 size: 18 residues. CDR3 sequence: CASSFPRRAGQGFYGYTF. CDR3 bases: TGTGCCAGCAGCTTCCCTCGCAGAGCGGGACAGGGTTTTTATGGCTACACCTTC.

The V gene is TRBV6-5, the J gene TRBJ2-3, with D unresolved. The V gene lost 2 bases and the J gene lost 6 bases, with 9 bases spanning the gap. CDR1 is MNHEY, CDR2 SVGAGI, per germline. This CDR3 is built from 13 residues. In DNA, the CDR3 is TGTGCCAGCAGTTACCAGACCGGGGATACGCAGTATTTT. It encodes CASSYQTGDTQYF.

Comments on this clonotype: This may be a read error: a much more frequent sequence differs by one nucleotide. V and J are TRBV7-9 and TRBJ1-2; TRBD1 agrees at 12 bases. Germline CDR1 and CDR2: SEHNR and FQNEAQ (reference sequence). The V and J ends lost 3 bases and 8 bases, in that order; junction bases with no gene match: 7. The CDR3 has 15 amino acids. In nucleotides, the CDR3 is TGTGCCAGCAGCTTTGGGGACAGGGGGCAGGAAGGCTACACCTTC. Translated: CASSFGDRGQEGYTF.

The sample holds many counts of this clonotype. V gene TRBV7-2 combines with J gene TRBJ2-3, with D tentatively TRBD2 (6 bases). CDR1 is SGHTA, CDR2 FQGNSA, per germline. Trimming shortened V by 3 bases and J by 3 bases, and 13 bases separated the two germline ends. The CDR3 consists of 15 residues. CDR3 sequence: CASSFDGRATDTQYF. The CDR3 bases are TGTGCCAGCAGCTTTGACGGGAGAGCGACAGATACGCAGTATTTT.

This rearrangement joins TRBV7-2 to TRBJ2-5; 12 bases align to TRBD2. CDR3 size: 16 residues. Germline values: CDR1 SGHTA, CDR2 FQGNSA. The V segment lost 4 bases and the J segment 3 bases; nucleotides outside the gene matches: 6. CDR3 in DNA: TGTGCCAGCAGCTCTGTAGGACTAGCGGGAAAAGAGACCCAGTACTTC. Translating gives CASSSVGLAGKETQYF.

In its sample, this clonotype was seen a few times. V and J are TRBV7-9 and TRBJ2-3, with 10 bases that match TRBD1. The junction had 8 bases not matched to a gene; V was cut back by 5 bases and J by 3 bases. The CDR3 runs to 16 residues. Germline values: CDR1 SEHNR, CDR2 FQNEAQ (reference sequence). CDR3 DNA: TGTGCCAGCAGCCCCCGGGGACAGGGGACGACAGATACGCAGTATTTT. Encoded protein: CASSPRGQGTTDTQYF.

Points on this clonotype: At one end, the junction sequence differs from germline, possibly due to a read error. The rearrangement uses TRBV5-6 and TRBJ2-7; tentatively, D is TRBD2 (6 bases). Germline CDR1 reads SGHDT; CDR2 reads YYEEEE. This CDR3 is built from 15 residues. CDR3: CASSGGSASSYEQHF. Here the CDR3 DNA reads TGTGCCAGCAGCGGGGGGAGTGCCAGCTCCTACGAGCAGCACTTC.

In its sample, this clonotype was seen many times. The J gene is TRBJ2-1, the V gene TRBV4-3, with 7 bases matching TRBD2. This CDR3 is 16 amino acids long. The trim removed 1 base at V and 7 bases at J, leaving 10 bases unmatched. CDR1 is LGHNA, CDR2 YSLEER, per germline. The DNA for the CDR3 is TGCGCCAGCAGCCAAGTGCGGCGGGAGATCGGAAATGAGCAGTTCTTC. Amino acids: CASSQVRREIGNEQFF.

This clonotype was detected many times. At one of its ends the junction is not consistent with the germline gene, which may arise from a read error. This chain joins TRBV5-1 and TRBJ2-1, with TRBD2 matching 10 bases. The germline V gene encodes CDR1 SGHRS and CDR2 YFSETQ. The CDR3 covers 17 residues. CDR3 amino acids: CTSSLLTSGATYNEQFF. The CDR3 nucleotides read TGCACCAGCAGCTTGCTAACTAGCGGGGCCACCTACAATGAGCAGTTCTTC. The variable domain in full, completed from reference TRBV5-1 and TRBJ2-1, reads KAGVTQTPRYLIKTRGQQVTLSCSPISGHRSVSWYQQTPGQGLQFLFEYFSETQRNKGNFPGRFSGRQFSNSRSEMNVSTLELGDSALYLCTSSLLTSGATYNEQFFGPGTRLTVL.

In its sample, this clonotype was seen a few times. The V and J genes are TRBV2 and TRBJ2-4; either TRBD1 or TRBD2 may supply D (5 bases each). The CDR3 consists of 18 residues. Germline V CDR1 and CDR2: SNHLY, FYNNEI. Trimming pared 0 bases from V and 1 base from J, leaving 16 bases between. CDR3 in DNA: TGTGCCAGCAGTGAAGCTGGTATTGGGGGAATGGCCAAAAACATTCAGTACTTC. Its protein is CASSEAGIGGMAKNIQYF.

At least ten counts were recorded for this clonotype. This sequence joins TRBV5-1 and TRBJ2-3; no clear D gene. CDR3 length: 14 residues. Germline lookup yields CDR1 SGHRS and CDR2 YFSETQ. Trimming removed 2 bases from V and 2 bases from J, with 9 bases in between. The CDR3 loop reads CASSFVDLTDTQYF. CDR3 nucleotide sequence: TGCGCCAGCAGCTTCGTGGACCTCACAGATACGCAGTATTTT.

This clonotype was found many times. This sequence joins TRBV9 and TRBJ2-7; 9 bases are shared with TRBD1. CDR1 is SGDLS, CDR2 YYNGEE, per germline. The CDR3 runs 15 residues. J lost 3 bases, V lost 0 bases, and 4 bases had no gene match. The chain's CDR3 is CASSVGRTGDYEQYF. In DNA form, the CDR3 reads TGTGCCAGCAGCGTAGGTCGGACAGGGGACTACGAGCAGTACTTC.

This clonotype has ten or more counts. The V call is TRBV19, the J call TRBJ2-1; 7 bases are shared with TRBD2. Germline loops: CDR1 LNHDA, CDR2 SQIVND (reference sequence). This CDR3 contains 13 residues. The V gene end was trimmed by 5 bases and the J gene end by 8 bases; junction bases not matched to a gene: 6. DNA for the CDR3: TGTGCCAGTAGTCGCGCGGGAGCGGATGAGCAGTTCTTC. The encoded protein is CASSRAGADEQFF.

With regard to this clonotype: The conserved phenylalanine or tryptophan is not found at the CDR3 terminus, so this likely reflects a read error. J is TRBJ2-1 and V is TRBV5-6; maybe TRBD1 (5 bases). V was trimmed by 4 bases and J by 8 bases, leaving 10 bases between them. In germline, CDR1 is SGHDT, CDR2 YYEEEE. This CDR3 is built from 12 residues. The CDR3 protein is CASSPLGHEQFL. DNA of the CDR3: TGTGCCAGCAGCCCTCTGGGGCATGAGCAGTTCCTC.

This clonotype occurred many times. This chain connects TRBV7-2 to TRBJ2-1; 8 positions match TRBD2. With 5 bases clipped from V and 3 bases from J, the junction kept 6 bases outside the gene matches. The CDR3 length is 15 residues. Germline CDR1 and CDR2: SGHTA and FQGNSA. The CDR3: CASSRAGTSYNEQFF. CDR3 DNA sequence: TGTGCCAGCAGCCGGGCCGGGACTAGCTACAATGAGCAGTTCTTC.

This clonotype was recorded at least ten times. The V and J genes are TRBV12-3 or TRBV12-4 and TRBJ1-1, with D possibly matching TRBD1 (6 bases). The V end was cut by 3 bases, the J end by 1 base, with 9 bases between. The CDR3 spans 14 residues. In DNA, the CDR3 is TGTGCCAGCAGTTTTTCAGGGGAGAACACTGAAGCTTTCTTT. Its protein product is CASSFSGENTEAFF.

This chain links TRBV20-1 with TRBJ2-1; TRBD2 matches at 10 bases. CDR1 and CDR2 (germline): DFQATT, SNEGSKA (reference sequence). The length of the CDR3 is 16 residues. The ends lost 1 base at V and 0 bases at J; junction bases unmatched: 3. CDR3 DNA: TGCAGTGCTAGAGCCTTAGCGGGAGGCTCCTACAATGAGCAGTTCTTC. Translation gives CSARALAGGSYNEQFF.

Only a few counts were recorded for this clonotype. The V call is TRBV20-1, the J call TRBJ2-7; D uncertain. V lost 3 bases, J lost 2 bases, and 17 bases lay in between. The CDR3 has 15 amino acids. From germline, CDR1 is DFQATT and CDR2 SNEGSKA (reference sequence). The CDR3 nucleotides read TGCAGTGCTAGTAAATCGGACCGCGGTACCTACGAGCAGTACTTC. Amino acids: CSASKSDRGTYEQYF.

This clonotype has ten or more counts. This chain uses TRBV6-5 with TRBJ2-7; D possibly corresponds to TRBD2 (6 bases). This CDR3 has 15 residues. V was cut by 3 bases and J by 5 bases, with 17 bases left in between. CDR1 is MNHEY and CDR2 is SVGAGI in the germline V gene. DNA of the CDR3: TGTGCCAGCAGTTATCTTGGAGGGGAGTATAACGAGCAGTACTTC. This sequence encodes CASSYLGGEYNEQYF.

This clonotype was seen ten or more times. V gene TRBV7-2 combines with J gene TRBJ1-6; D gene uncertain. Germline V gene sequence: CDR1 SGHTA, CDR2 FQGNSA. This CDR3 has 14 residues. V lost 5 bases and J 10 bases, leaving 15 bases between the germline ends. CDR3 amino acids: CASSPAGERSPLHF. The CDR3 DNA reads as TGTGCCAGCAGCCCGGCTGGGGAGCGGTCACCCCTCCACTTT.

In regard to this clonotype: One junction end does not reproduce the germline sequence, and a read error may be involved. This rearrangement joins TRBV10-3 to TRBJ2-2, with 7 positions matching TRBD2. Germline-derived CDR1 and CDR2 are ENHRY and SYGVKD. The CDR3 contains 16 residues. Written as DNA, the CDR3 is TGTGCCCTCGGAAAGGGAGGGAGCGCTAACACCGAGGAGCTGTTTTTT. It is translated as CALGKGGSANTEELFF.

Comment on this clonotype: A much larger clone differs from this one at a single base, so this may be a read error. The chain has TRBV6-1 and TRBJ2-2; D ambiguous. Germline lookup yields CDR1 MNHNS and CDR2 SASEGT. V shed 11 bases and J shed 1 base, with 17 bases lying between them. This CDR3 spans 15 amino acids. CDR3 loop: CAGTQWVQNTGELFF. The CDR3 nucleotides read TGTGCCGGCACCCAGTGGGTACAGAACACCGGGGAGCTGTTTTTT.

This clonotype was observed at least ten times. J is TRBJ2-6 and V is TRBV27, with D perhaps matching TRBD1 or TRBD2 (5 bases each). Germline V CDR1 and CDR2: MNHEY, SMNVEV (reference sequence). The CDR3 sequence is 16 residues long. Between the trimmed V and J ends, which lost 6 bases and 0 bases, there was a span of 12 bases. The CDR3 loop reads CASRGPNYSGANVLTF. CDR3 DNA: TGTGCCAGCAGGGGACCGAACTACTCTGGGGCCAACGTCCTGACTTTC.

The gene calls are TRBV11-2 and TRBJ2-1, with 11 bases matching TRBD2. The junction had 4 bases not matched to a gene; V was cut back by 5 bases and J by 4 bases. The germline V gene encodes CDR1 SGHAT and CDR2 FQNNGV. CDR3 size: 15 residues. The CDR3 DNA reads as TGTGCCAGCAGCGATACTAGCGGGGGATACAATGAGCAGTTCTTC. It yields the protein CASSDTSGGYNEQFF.

At least ten counts were recorded for this clonotype. The rearrangement joins TRBV9 to TRBJ2-3; D not certain. Between the trimmed V and J ends, which lost 0 bases and 2 bases, there was a span of 10 bases. Germline V gene lookup returns CDR1 SGDLS and CDR2 YYNGEE. The CDR3 consists of 15 residues. In nucleotides, the CDR3 is TGTGCCAGCAGCGTAGGTCCGGAGACCACAGATACGCAGTATTTT. This codes for CASSVGPETTDTQYF.

The rearrangement uses TRBV7-9 and TRBJ2-7; 11 bases are a match to TRBD2. Germline V gene data show CDR1 as SEHNR and CDR2 as FQNEAQ (reference sequence). Germline trimming cut 5 bases from V and 7 bases from J; bases unmatched to any gene: 7. The CDR3 totals 14 residues. CDR3 nucleotides: TGTGCCAGCAGCCTACTAGCGGGAGTACGAGAGCAGTACTTC. Amino acid sequence: CASSLLAGVREQYF. Full variable domain (missing parts from reference TRBV7-9 and TRBJ2-7): DTGVSQNPRHKITKRGQNVTFRCDPISEHNRLYWYRQTLGQGPEFLTYFQNEAQLEKSRLLSDRFSAERPKGSFSTLEIQRTEQGDSAMYLCASSLLAGVREQYFGPGTRLTVT.

The chain carries TRBV11-2 and TRBJ1-1, with D perhaps TRBD1 (6 bases). Germline-derived CDR1 and CDR2 are SGHAT and FQNNGV. The CDR3 is 20 amino acids. Trimming pared 1 base from V and 3 bases from J, leaving 27 bases between. The CDR3: CASSLVPRGAMGSPYTEAFF. In nucleotides, the CDR3 is TGTGCCAGCAGCTTAGTTCCTCGGGGGGCAATGGGGAGCCCCTACACTGAAGCTTTCTTT.